The clone carrying this T cell receptor beta chain showed up just a few times. The sample belongs to a study of blood T cell repertoires in COVID-19. Study-wide context: The analysed material was cDNA or gDNA that came from T cells, B-cell-depleted T cells, or PBMCs.

As processed by the authors: Using reference gene primer amplification, nucleated cell counts were estimated. TCRdb's table, derived via immunoSEQ multiplex PCR, lists solely in-frame clones and lacks some. V and J calls and clone size are given by that table; D and trimming were obtained from the DNA. Of 100,000 to 150,000 clones listed, 86% are singletons. The V gene's germline CDR1 is ENHRY and CDR2 SYGVKD. Trimming removed 8 bases at V and 0 bases at J, with 11 bases between. This CDR3 is 14 amino acids long. This TCR was sampled from a woman aged 50 to 60 who had recovered from COVID-19. The chain carries TRBV10-3 and TRBJ1-3; D is undetermined. Material: PBMCs or T cells enriched from blood (not recorded which). CDR3 sequence (DNA): TGTGCCATCGCAGAGGCAAGCTCTGGAAACACCATATATTTT. Its protein is CAIAEASSGNTIYF.